This entry describes one T cell receptor beta chain. These data belong to a study of T cell responses to AZD1222 COVID-19 vaccine. The CDR3 extends over 14 amino acids. V was trimmed by 1 base and J by 8 bases, leaving 15 bases between them. CDR1 and CDR2 (germline): SGHNT, YYREEE (reference sequence). The protocol was immunoSEQ multiplex PCR, while the TCRdb copy is restricted to in-frame clones and leaves out a portion. This table has roughly 160,000 clones, roughly 90% appearing once. This sample comprised peripheral blood, obtained 28 days after the second AZD1222 dose. The receptor was derived from an adult who received the AZD1222 COVID-19 vaccine. The chain recombines TRBV5-4 with TRBJ1-2; possible D gene TRBD1, 5 bases. The CDR3 bases are TGTGCCAGCAGCTTGCTTGGGACCCGGGAAGGCTACACCTTC. This translates into CASSLLGTREGYTF.